This TCR beta chain stems from a study of blood T cell repertoires in COVID-19. Across the whole study: Sites in the United States, Italy and Spain provided acute and convalescent COVID-19 samples. From T cells, B-cell-depleted T cells, or PBMCs came the material, which was cDNA or gDNA.

Details on this clone: The limits of the CDR3 on the DNA are not certain, so only TCRdb's listed CDR3 is given.

TCRdb's table, derived via immunoSEQ multiplex PCR, lists solely in-frame clones and lacks some. The table records tens of thousands of clones, roughly 87% of them present only once. The Seattle site enrolled patients during active infection and followed them longitudinally. The CDR3 sequence runs 12 residues, both termini included. The V and J genes are TRBV12-3 or TRBV12-4 and TRBJ2-1; the table's D call, TRBD2, was not checked against the DNA. The sequencing sample was made of peripheral blood. This receptor was taken from a man aged 18 to 30 with COVID-19, enrolled during active disease. CDR3 amino acids: CASSFGAGSEFF.